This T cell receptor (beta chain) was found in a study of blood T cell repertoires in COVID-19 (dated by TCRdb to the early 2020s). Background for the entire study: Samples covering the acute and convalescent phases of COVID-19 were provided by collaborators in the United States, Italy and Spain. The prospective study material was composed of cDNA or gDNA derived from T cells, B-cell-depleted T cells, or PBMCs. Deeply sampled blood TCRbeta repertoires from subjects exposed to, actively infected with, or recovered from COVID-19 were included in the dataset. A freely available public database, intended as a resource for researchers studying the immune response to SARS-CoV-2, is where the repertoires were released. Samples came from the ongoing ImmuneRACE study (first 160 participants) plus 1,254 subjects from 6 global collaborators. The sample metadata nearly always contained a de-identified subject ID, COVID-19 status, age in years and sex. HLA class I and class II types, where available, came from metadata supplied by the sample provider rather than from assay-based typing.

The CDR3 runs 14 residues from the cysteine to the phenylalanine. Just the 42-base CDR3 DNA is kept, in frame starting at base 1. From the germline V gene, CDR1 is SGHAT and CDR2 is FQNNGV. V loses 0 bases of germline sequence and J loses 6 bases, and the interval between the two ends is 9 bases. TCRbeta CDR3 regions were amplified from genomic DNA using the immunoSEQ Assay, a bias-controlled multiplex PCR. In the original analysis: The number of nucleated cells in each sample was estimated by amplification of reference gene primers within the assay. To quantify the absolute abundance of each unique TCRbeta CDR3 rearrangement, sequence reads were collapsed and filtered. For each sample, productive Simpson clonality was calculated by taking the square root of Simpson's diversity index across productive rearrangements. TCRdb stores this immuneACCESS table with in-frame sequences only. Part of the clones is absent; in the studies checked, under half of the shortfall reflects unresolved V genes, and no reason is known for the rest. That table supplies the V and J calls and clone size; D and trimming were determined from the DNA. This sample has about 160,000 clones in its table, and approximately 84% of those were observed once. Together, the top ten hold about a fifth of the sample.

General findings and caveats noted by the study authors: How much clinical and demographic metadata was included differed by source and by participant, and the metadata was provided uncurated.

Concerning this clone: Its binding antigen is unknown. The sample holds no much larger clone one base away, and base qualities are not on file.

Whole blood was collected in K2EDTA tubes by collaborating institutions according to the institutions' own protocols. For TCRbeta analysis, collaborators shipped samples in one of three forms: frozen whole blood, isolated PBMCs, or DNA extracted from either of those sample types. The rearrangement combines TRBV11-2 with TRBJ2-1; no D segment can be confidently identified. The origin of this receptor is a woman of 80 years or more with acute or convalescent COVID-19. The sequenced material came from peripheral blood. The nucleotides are TGTGCCAGCAGCTTAGATCCAGGTCTCAATGAGCAGTTCTTC. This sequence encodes CASSLDPGLNEQFF.